The 21 T cell receptor beta chains in this list originate from one sample, sequenced in a study of blood T cell repertoires in COVID-19. TCRdb's table, derived via immunoSEQ multiplex PCR, lists solely in-frame clones and lacks some. Counted here are some 220,000 clones, 80% to 85% occurring once; the ten biggest clones make up roughly 2.3%. Material for sequencing was peripheral blood. These receptors originate from a woman in her sixties with acute or convalescent COVID-19.

In nucleotides, the CDR3 is TGTGCCAGCAGTTTTTCGGGGGGCATTCACGAGCAGTACTTC. Translation: CASSFSGGIHEQYF. The genes are TRBV6-6 and TRBJ2-7, with a weak D call TRBD2 (7 bases). This CDR3 contains 14 residues. Trimming took 4 bases from V and 5 from J, leaving 15 bases between them. Germline assignment: CDR1 MNHNY and CDR2 SVGAGI (reference sequence).

The genes are TRBV4-2 and TRBJ2-3, with a possible D match to TRBD2 (5 bases). CDR3 length equals 14 residues. CDR1 is LGHNA and CDR2 is YNFKEQ in the germline V gene. V lost 2 bases and J 6 bases, leaving 12 bases between the germline ends. The CDR3 nucleotides read TGTGCCAGCAGCCAATATACCCGCGGGGATACGCAGTATTTT. This translates into CASSQYTRGDTQYF.

This clone was picked up one time. This chain uses TRBV6-5 with TRBJ1-6, with 9 bases matching TRBD1. From germline, CDR1 is MNHEY and CDR2 SVGAGI. This CDR3 spans 14 amino acids. With 6 bases clipped from V and 9 bases from J, the junction kept 6 bases outside the gene matches. The CDR3 is CASSPDRGFSPLHF. The CDR3 bases are TGTGCCAGCAGCCCGGACAGGGGATTTTCACCCCTCCACTTT.

V gene TRBV4-1 combines with J gene TRBJ1-2, with 9 positions matching TRBD1. The junction had 5 bases not matched to a gene; V was cut back by 1 base and J by 2 bases. This CDR3 is built from 16 residues. Germline values: CDR1 MGHRA, CDR2 YSYEKL. The chain's CDR3 is CASSQVTGGANYGYTF. CDR3 bases: TGCGCCAGCAGCCAAGTAACAGGGGGCGCAAACTATGGCTACACCTTC.

For the CDR3, the DNA is TGTGCCAGCAGCTCATCCGGGACAGGGGGCAATGAGCAGTTCTTC. Translated, it gives CASSSSGTGGNEQFF. The chain has TRBV13 and TRBJ2-1; 11 bases match TRBD1. Germline assignment: CDR1 PRHDT and CDR2 FYEKMQ (reference sequence). V shed 4 bases, J shed 6 bases, and the junction held 5 bases outside the gene matches. The CDR3 has 15 amino acids. Variable domain in full (rest from reference TRBV13 and TRBJ2-1): AAGVIQSPRHLIKEKRETATLKCYPIPRHDTVYWYQQGPGQDPQFLISFYEKMQSDKGSIPDRFSAQQFSDYHSELNMSSLELGDSALYFCASSSSGTGGNEQFFGPGTRLTVL.

This clone was observed a single time. The chain has TRBV10-3 and TRBJ1-1, with 7 bases aligning to TRBD1. This CDR3 spans 16 amino acids. Per germline, CDR1 ENHRY and CDR2 SYGVKD. V shed 4 bases and J 0 bases; nucleotides not matched to a gene: 8. CDR3 protein: CAISATNRGVNTEAFF. In nucleotides, the CDR3 is TGTGCCATCAGTGCAACAAACAGGGGCGTGAACACTGAAGCTTTCTTT.

V gene TRBV24-1 combines with J gene TRBJ2-5; 10 bases agree with TRBD1. The trim removed 3 bases at V and 2 bases at J, leaving 5 bases unmatched. The CDR3 length is 16 residues. Per germline, CDR1 KGHDR and CDR2 SFDVKD. The CDR3 protein is CATSDPGQGLQETQYF. DNA of the CDR3: TGTGCCACCAGTGATCCGGGACAGGGGCTGCAAGAGACCCAGTACTTC.

This chain links TRBV6-6 with TRBJ2-7; D may be TRBD1 (6 bases). This CDR3 is 15 amino acids long. V lost 3 bases, J lost 2 bases, and 14 bases lay in between. Germline V lookup: CDR1 MNHNY, CDR2 SVGAGI (reference sequence). The CDR3 DNA reads TGTGCCAGCAGTTATTACAGACAGGCGCCCTACGAGCAGTACTTC. Translation gives CASSYYRQAPYEQYF.

The table lists this clone with a few counts. The chain uses TRBV2 and TRBJ2-1; 8 bases fit TRBD2. The V and J ends lost 10 bases and 8 bases, in that order; junction bases with no gene match: 13. The CDR3 has 14 residues. Germline V gene sequence: CDR1 SNHLY, CDR2 FYNNEI. The CDR3 coding sequence is TGTGCCAAAGGACTAGCTCATATGGTTGATGAGCAGTTCTTC. As protein: CAKGLAHMVDEQFF.

This chain links TRBV7-2 with TRBJ1-2; no reliable D call. The CDR3 extends over 13 amino acids. The V gene lost 3 bases and the J gene lost 8 bases, with 13 bases spanning the gap. CDR1 SGHTA and CDR2 FQGNSA come from the germline V gene. CDR3 region: CASSLDLGRGYTF. The DNA of the CDR3 is TGTGCCAGCAGCTTGGACCTGGGGAGGGGCTACACCTTC.

The chain employs TRBV15 and TRBJ2-1; 8 nucleotides align to TRBD2. The CDR3 sequence is 17 residues long. Germline lookup yields CDR1 LNHNV and CDR2 YYDKDF (reference sequence). J lost 4 bases, V lost 3 bases, and 11 bases had no gene match. CDR3: CATSRRGVAGNYNEQFF. The CDR3 region has the DNA TGTGCCACCAGCAGGCGTGGCGTAGCGGGGAATTACAATGAGCAGTTCTTC.

This sequence joins TRBV20-1 and TRBJ1-5; D is uncertain. V was shortened by 3 bases and J by 3 bases, with 9 bases between the two germline ends. Germline-derived CDR1 and CDR2 are DFQATT and SNEGSKA (reference sequence). There are 13 residues in the CDR3. The CDR3 loop is CSASPGNNQPQHF. The CDR3 DNA reads TGCAGTGCTAGTCCCGGGAACAATCAGCCCCAGCATTTT.

The chain is built from TRBV5-4 and TRBJ2-7; TRBD2 agrees at 10 bases. This CDR3 region has 16 residues. Germline lookup yields CDR1 SGHNT and CDR2 YYREEE (reference sequence). Trimming cost V 0 bases and J 5 bases; bases outside gene matches: 8. CDR3 in DNA: TGTGCCAGCAGCTTGGGCGCCGGAGGACTAGCGGACGAGCAGTACTTC. This sequence encodes CASSLGAGGLADEQYF. The full variable domain, completed using reference TRBV5-4 and TRBJ2-7, is ETGVTQSPTHLIKTRGQQVTLRCSSQSGHNTVSWYQQALGQGPQFIFQYYREEENGRGNFPPRFSGLQFPNYSSELNVNALELDDSALYLCASSLGAGGLADEQYFGPGTRLTVT.

The chain couples TRBV5-5 to TRBJ2-2; the D is unclear. Per germline, CDR1 SGHKS and CDR2 YYEKEE (reference sequence). The CDR3 consists of 16 residues. Trimming took 1 base from V and 0 from J, leaving 10 bases between them. The chain's CDR3 is CASSLSPSANTGELFF. DNA for the CDR3: TGTGCCAGCAGCTTGTCCCCCAGCGCGAACACCGGGGAGCTGTTTTTT.

The V and J genes are TRBV6-1 and TRBJ1-6; tentatively, D is TRBD1 (6 bases). Trimming removed 2 bases at V and 7 bases at J, with 9 bases between. The CDR3 is 14 residues long. Per the germline V gene, CDR1 is MNHNS and CDR2 is SASEGT. The CDR3 here is CASSEYGTNSPLHF. CDR3 in DNA: TGTGCCAGCAGTGAATACGGGACAAATTCACCCCTCCACTTT.

CDR3 region: CASSSSGGTETQYF. CDR3 DNA: TGCGCCAGCAGCTCTAGCGGGGGTACAGAGACCCAGTACTTC. This chain connects TRBV5-1 to TRBJ2-5, with 10 bases matching TRBD2. The germline V gene encodes CDR1 SGHRS and CDR2 YFSETQ. The V and J ends lost 3 bases and 4 bases, in that order; junction bases with no gene match: 3. This CDR3 spans 14 amino acids.

V gene TRBV2 combines with J gene TRBJ1-1; D is possibly TRBD1 (6 bases). From germline, CDR1 is SNHLY and CDR2 FYNNEI. This CDR3 has 16 amino acids. Trimming stripped 7 bases from V and 7 bases from J, with 25 bases between. The CDR3 bases are TGTGCCAGCACCGCAGGACAGCTAGCTTCGGGGTTTGAAGCTTTCTTT. As protein: CASTAGQLASGFEAFF.

This clone was found once. The V call is TRBV12-3 or TRBV12-4, the J call TRBJ1-4, with unresolved D. The V end lost 3 bases, the J end lost 6 bases, and 2 bases lay between the germline ends. The CDR3 contains 11 residues. Written as DNA, the CDR3 is TGTGCCAGCAGTTTCTATGAAAAACTGTTTTTT. This codes for CASSFYEKLFF.

The genes are TRBV4-1 and TRBJ1-6, with D possibly being TRBD1 (5 bases). Germline lookup yields CDR1 MGHRA and CDR2 YSYEKL. The V end was cut by 3 bases, the J end by 3 bases, with 12 bases between. This CDR3 spans 16 amino acids. The CDR3 spells CASSQDTGIYNSPLHF. The DNA of the CDR3 is TGCGCCAGCAGCCAGGACACAGGCATCTATAATTCACCCCTCCACTTT.

The V call is TRBV3-1 (or the pseudogene TRBV3-2), the J call TRBJ1-1; D might be TRBD1 (6 bases). Germline values: CDR1 LGHDT, CDR2 YNNKEL (reference sequence). The length of the CDR3 is 16 residues. Trimming stripped 0 bases from V and 1 base from J, with 12 bases between. CDR3 nucleotides: TGTGCCAGCAGCCAAGATTTAGGGGGACCGAACACTGAAGCTTTCTTT. This translates into CASSQDLGGPNTEAFF.

The rearrangement joins TRBV6-5 to TRBJ1-5; 7 bases agree with TRBD1. V trimming: 8 bases; J trimming: 3 bases; junction bases outside the gene matches: 1. Germline V gene data show CDR1 as MNHEY and CDR2 as SVGAGI. This CDR3 region has 12 residues. The CDR3 reads CASGTANQPQHF. For the CDR3, the DNA is TGTGCCAGCGGGACAGCCAATCAGCCCCAGCATTTT.